This paragraph covers one T cell receptor (beta chain) sequence. Clones were read by immunoSEQ multiplex PCR, and TCRdb kept only the in-frame ones, dropping some. The sample lists about 46,000 clones; approximately 91% were seen once. The data stem from a study of control samples from healthy donors and cancer patients. The germline gives CDR1 SGHAT, CDR2 FQNNGV. The CDR3 has 12 amino acids. Between the trimmed V and J ends, which lost 4 bases and 2 bases, there was a span of 0 bases. The chain employs TRBV11-2 and TRBJ2-6, with no clear D. Source material: PBMCs. This TCR came from a man aged 50 to 60 with head and neck cancer. This chain's CDR3 is CASSSGANVLTF. CDR3 nucleotide sequence: TGTGCCAGCAGCTCTGGGGCCAACGTCCTGACTTTC.